One sample yielded the 27 T cell receptor beta chains listed below, sequenced in a study of blood T cell repertoires in COVID-19. Using immunoSEQ multiplex PCR, the repertoire was profiled, and TCRdb retains in-frame clones only, with some absent. This sample has 25,000 to 35,000 clones; about 91% occur once, and the top ten carry roughly 9.5%. Sequencing used peripheral blood. These receptors were collected from a human donor with active COVID-19. The donor label of this sample is uncertain.

The chain joins TRBV7-9 to TRBJ2-4, with TRBD1 identical over 8 bases. Germline lookup yields CDR1 SEHNR and CDR2 FQNEAQ (reference sequence). The CDR3 is 15 residues long. J was trimmed by 2 bases and V by 6 bases; bases with no gene match: 6. The CDR3 DNA reads TGTGCCAGCAGTAAAACAGGGGGGTCCAAAAACATTCAGTACTTC. This translates into CASSKTGGSKNIQYF.

The chain is built from TRBV2 and TRBJ2-3; TRBD2 might be the D (7 bases). CDR1 and CDR2 (germline): SNHLY, FYNNEI. This CDR3 has 15 amino acids. Between the trimmed V and J ends, which lost 1 base and 8 bases, there was a span of 16 bases. Here the CDR3 reads CASSEDRGAVGTQYF. DNA for the CDR3: TGTGCCAGCAGTGAAGACCGGGGGGCCGTAGGTACGCAGTATTTT.

The genes are TRBV30 and TRBJ2-2, with D perhaps matching TRBD2 (6 bases). Germline V lookup: CDR1 GTSNPN, CDR2 SVGIG (reference sequence). With 5 bases removed from V and 3 bases from J, the gap between germline ends came to 13 bases. This CDR3 contains 14 residues. The CDR3 DNA reads TGTGCCTGGTCGCGGGACGGGCACACCGGGGAGCTGTTTTTT. Its translation is CAWSRDGHTGELFF. Full variable domain (outside the CDR3, taken from reference TRBV30 and TRBJ2-2): SQTIHQWPATLVQPVGSPLSLECTVEGTSNPNLYWYRQAAGRGLQLLFYSVGIGQISSEVPQNLSASRPQDRQFILSSKKLLLSDSGFYLCAWSRDGHTGELFFGEGSRLTVL.

The V gene is TRBV6-1, the J gene TRBJ1-4; D not resolved. The CDR3 consists of 12 residues. Germline CDR1 MNHNS, CDR2 SASEGT. V was shortened by 2 bases and J by 7 bases, with 5 bases between the two germline ends. DNA of the CDR3: TGTGCCAGCAGTGAAAACAGTGAAAAACTGTTTTTT. Translating it yields CASSENSEKLFF.

The rearrangement links TRBV6-2 or TRBV6-3 to TRBJ2-1; D not certain. This CDR3 region has 15 residues. With 2 bases removed from V and 0 bases from J, the gap between germline ends came to 8 bases. Germline V gene lookup returns CDR1 MNHEY and CDR2 SVGEGT. CDR3 loop: CASSYREISYNEQFF. As DNA, the CDR3 is TGTGCCAGCAGTTACAGAGAAATCTCCTACAATGAGCAGTTCTTC.

The rearrangement joins TRBV5-1 to TRBJ2-7, with D possibly being TRBD1 (5 bases). The CDR3 loop spans 13 amino acids. Germline V CDR1 and CDR2: SGHRS, YFSETQ. Trimming stripped 0 bases from V and 5 bases from J, with 9 bases between. For the CDR3, the DNA is TGCGCCAGCAGCTTGGGAGTAGGGGACGAGCAGTACTTC. It translates to CASSLGVGDEQYF.

This chain connects TRBV14 to TRBJ2-1; TRBD2 aligns across 12 bases. The CDR3 length is 15 residues. Trimming cost V 2 bases and J 4 bases; bases outside gene matches: 0. The germline CDR1 and CDR2 sequences are SGHDN and FVKESK. CDR3 nucleotides: TGTGCCAGCAGCCAACTAGCGGGAGGGTACAATGAGCAGTTCTTC. Translated: CASSQLAGGYNEQFF.

J is TRBJ1-1 and V is TRBV30, with a weak D call TRBD1 (5 bases). The CDR3 is 17 residues long. Trimming stripped 0 bases from V and 0 bases from J, with 17 bases between. CDR1 GTSNPN and CDR2 SVGIG come from the germline V gene (reference sequence). The CDR3 loop reads CAWSVRMAGIMNTEAFF. In DNA, the CDR3 is TGTGCCTGGAGTGTAAGGATGGCAGGGATAATGAACACTGAAGCTTTCTTT.

The rearrangement uses TRBV2 and TRBJ2-1, with TRBD1 identical over 11 bases. V shed 8 bases, J shed 8 bases, and the junction held 8 bases outside the gene matches. CDR1 and CDR2 from the germline V gene are SNHLY and FYNNEI. The CDR3 totals 14 residues. CDR3 residues: CASGGTGGIDEQFF. CDR3 sequence (DNA): TGTGCCAGCGGTGGGACAGGGGGAATCGATGAGCAGTTCTTC.

V usage is TRBV11-2 and J usage is TRBJ2-2, with 8 bases identical to TRBD1. V lost 0 bases, J lost 5 bases, and 5 bases stayed unmatched. Germline V gene data show CDR1 as SGHAT and CDR2 as FQNNGV. CDR3 length: 16 residues. The CDR3 here is CASSLDGQGETGELFF. CDR3 coding DNA: TGTGCCAGCAGCTTAGACGGACAGGGCGAAACCGGGGAGCTGTTTTTT.

The genes are TRBV7-3 and TRBJ2-7, with 7 nucleotides matching TRBD1. The CDR3 has 14 residues. Losses at the gene ends were 4 bases for V and 2 bases for J; bases not matched to a gene: 5. Per germline, CDR1 SGHTA and CDR2 FQGTGA. The CDR3 sequence: CASSSGTVPYEQYF. CDR3 nucleotides: TGTGCCAGCAGCTCCGGGACAGTACCCTACGAGCAGTACTTC. Full variable domain (missing parts from reference TRBV7-3 and TRBJ2-7): GAGVSQTPSNKVTEKGKYVELRCDPISGHTALYWYRQSLGQGPEFLIYFQGTGAADDSGLPNDRFFAVRPEGSVSTLKIQRTERGDSAVYLCASSSGTVPYEQYFGPGTRLTVT.

J is TRBJ1-6 and V is TRBV5-1, with no clear D. The V end lost 0 bases, the J end lost 10 bases, and 11 bases lay between the germline ends. Germline V gives CDR1 SGHRS, CDR2 YFSETQ. The CDR3 length is 14 residues. The CDR3 sequence: CASSLEVSVSPLHF. The CDR3 bases are TGCGCCAGCAGCTTGGAAGTATCGGTCTCACCCCTCCACTTT.

V usage is TRBV7-9 and J usage is TRBJ2-5; the D is unclear. The CDR3 runs to 16 residues. The V gene's germline CDR1 is SEHNR and CDR2 FQNEAQ (reference sequence). V was clipped by 1 base and J by 0 bases, with 12 bases between them. The CDR3 DNA follows: TGTGCCAGCAGCTTAGATGAGACGGAGTACCAAGAGACCCAGTACTTC. The encoded protein is CASSLDETEYQETQYF.

The rearrangement uses TRBV10-3 and TRBJ2-5; tentatively, D is TRBD1 (5 bases). V lost 10 bases and J 4 bases, leaving 13 bases between the germline ends. The CDR3 sequence is 12 residues long. Germline CDR1 ENHRY, CDR2 SYGVKD. Here the CDR3 DNA reads TGTGCCACCCGAGGCCAGGGAGAGACCCAGTACTTC. Protein: CATRGQGETQYF.

This clone appeared once. This chain uses TRBV15 with TRBJ2-5; a possible D gene is TRBD2 (5 bases). Germline V lookup: CDR1 LNHNV, CDR2 YYDKDF (reference sequence). The CDR3 length is 15 residues. Between the trimmed V and J ends, which lost 4 bases and 1 base, there was a span of 13 bases. The CDR3 reads CATSTIREFQETQYF. The CDR3 region has the DNA TGTGCCACCAGCACGATACGGGAATTCCAAGAGACCCAGTACTTC.

This rearrangement joins TRBV10-1 to TRBJ2-5; D is possibly TRBD1 (7 bases). Trimming took 11 bases from V and 7 from J, leaving 29 bases between them. The CDR3 consists of 16 residues. In germline, CDR1 is WNHNN, CDR2 SYGVQD (reference sequence). The CDR3 loop reads CAGTLGGQFPPWTQYF. CDR3 bases: TGCGCCGGCACACTCGGGGGACAGTTCCCCCCTTGGACCCAGTACTTC.

This clone was counted a few times. V is TRBV4-1 and J is TRBJ2-7, with TRBD1 matching 7 bases. The germline gives CDR1 MGHRA, CDR2 YSYEKL. This CDR3 has 16 amino acids. V was pared by 0 bases and J by 7 bases, with 12 bases of the junction left unmatched. DNA for the CDR3: TGCGCCAGCAGCCAAGATTGGCCAGGGGGTAATGCGGAGCAGTACTTC. Amino acids: CASSQDWPGGNAEQYF.

The chain recombines TRBV2 with TRBJ1-5; 10 nucleotides line up with TRBD1. V lost 8 bases to trimming and J lost 3 bases; unmatched junction nucleotides: 4. The CDR3 sequence is 14 residues long. Germline CDR1 reads SNHLY; CDR2 reads FYNNEI. The CDR3 region is CASGTGVINQPQHF. CDR3 bases: TGTGCCAGCGGGACAGGGGTGATCAATCAGCCCCAGCATTTT.

The CDR3 here is CASSRSRGVRTDTQYF. The CDR3 nucleotides read TGTGCCAGCAGTCGAAGCCGGGGGGTCCGCACAGATACGCAGTATTTT. The rearrangement links TRBV2 to TRBJ2-3, with 7 bases matching TRBD2. The CDR3 runs to 16 residues. V shed 5 bases and J 1 base; nucleotides not matched to a gene: 9. Germline V gene sequence: CDR1 SNHLY, CDR2 FYNNEI.

The CDR3 sequence: CASSATGYTEAFF. The CDR3, as DNA: TGTGCCAGCAGCGCGACAGGTTACACTGAAGCTTTCTTT. The chain joins TRBV9 to TRBJ1-1; maybe TRBD1 (6 bases). The CDR3 is 13 residues long. Trimming pared 3 bases from V and 3 bases from J, leaving 9 bases between. The germline CDR1 and CDR2 sequences are SGDLS and YYNGEE.

The V and J genes are TRBV4-1 and TRBJ2-3; a possible D gene is TRBD2 (6 bases). Germline CDR1 is MGHRA and CDR2 is YSYEKL. The length of the CDR3 is 15 residues. V was shortened by 1 base and J by 4 bases, with 12 bases between the two germline ends. The CDR3 sequence: CASSQGDSRPDTQYF. CDR3 in DNA: TGCGCCAGCAGCCAAGGGGACTCGAGGCCAGATACGCAGTATTTT.

In this sample, this clone turned up once. V usage is TRBV5-4 and J usage is TRBJ2-2; a possible D gene is TRBD1 (5 bases). V was shortened by 5 bases and J by 6 bases, with 11 bases between the two germline ends. CDR1 and CDR2 from the germline V gene are SGHNT and YYREEE (reference sequence). The CDR3 is 13 residues long. CDR3 nucleotides: TGTGCCAGCAGGCTTGGGGCCGCCGGGGAGCTGTTTTTT. Translating it yields CASRLGAAGELFF.

The chain is built from TRBV6-2 or TRBV6-3 and TRBJ1-2, with 8 bases aligning to TRBD1. J gave up 8 bases and V 2 bases, and 10 bases lay outside the gene matches. This CDR3 spans 15 amino acids. The germline V gene encodes CDR1 MNHEY and CDR2 SVGEGT. In DNA form, the CDR3 reads TGTGCCAGCAGTTACGGGCAGGGGGCCATTAGCGGCTACACCTTC. Amino acids: CASSYGQGAISGYTF.

The rearrangement uses TRBV4-3 and TRBJ2-2; weak D call: TRBD2 (7 bases). Per the germline V gene, CDR1 is LGHNA and CDR2 is YSLEER. The length of the CDR3 is 15 residues. The V gene lost 4 bases and the J gene lost 4 bases, with 13 bases spanning the gap. The CDR3 sequence is CASSLQGRGTGELFF. As DNA, the CDR3 is TGCGCCAGCAGCCTTCAGGGGAGGGGCACCGGGGAGCTGTTTTTT.

This chain connects TRBV29-1 to TRBJ2-3; the match to TRBD2 covers 10 bases. The J segment lost 0 bases and the V segment lost 7 bases, leaving 13 bases of the junction unmatched. CDR3 length: 17 amino acids. The germline gives CDR1 SQVTM, CDR2 ANQGSEA. The CDR3 bases are TGCAGCGGGCACCAGCGGGGGGGCATTGGGAGCACAGATACGCAGTATTTT. It encodes CSGHQRGGIGSTDTQYF.

The genes are TRBV6-2 or TRBV6-3 and TRBJ2-2, with 8 positions matching TRBD2. The CDR3 spans 18 residues. The junction had 8 bases not matched to a gene; V was cut back by 2 bases and J by 0 bases. The germline CDR1 and CDR2 sequences are MNHEY and SVGEGT. The CDR3 bases are TGTGCCAGCAGTTACAGAATCATGACTAGCGCGAACACCGGGGAGCTGTTTTTT. This sequence encodes CASSYRIMTSANTGELFF.

The CDR3 protein is CASSQRTGEETQYF. CDR3 bases: TGTGCCAGCAGCCAAAGGACAGGGGAAGAGACCCAGTACTTC. V and J are TRBV13 and TRBJ2-5, with 9 bases lining up with TRBD1. Unmatched junction bases numbered 4, after V lost 5 bases and J lost 3 bases. The CDR3 is made up of 14 amino acids. Germline CDR1 PRHDT, CDR2 FYEKMQ (reference sequence).